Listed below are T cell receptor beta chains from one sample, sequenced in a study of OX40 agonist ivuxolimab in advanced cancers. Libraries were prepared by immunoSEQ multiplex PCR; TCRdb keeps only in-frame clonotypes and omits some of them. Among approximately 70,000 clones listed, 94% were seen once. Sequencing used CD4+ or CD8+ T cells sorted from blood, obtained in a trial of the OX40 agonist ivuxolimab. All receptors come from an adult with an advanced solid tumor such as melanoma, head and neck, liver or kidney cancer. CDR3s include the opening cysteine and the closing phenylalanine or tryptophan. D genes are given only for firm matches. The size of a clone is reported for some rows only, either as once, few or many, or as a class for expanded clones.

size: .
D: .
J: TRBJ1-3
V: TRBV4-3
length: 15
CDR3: CASSQGGGPGNTIYF
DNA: TGCGCCAGCAGCCAAGGAGGGGGGCCTGGAAACACCATATATTTT

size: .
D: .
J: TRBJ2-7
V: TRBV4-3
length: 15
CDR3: CASSQVEVELDEQYF
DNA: TGCGCCAGCAGCCAGGTCGAGGTGGAATTGGACGAGCAGTACTTC

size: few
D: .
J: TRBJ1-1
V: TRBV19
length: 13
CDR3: CASSPDKGREAFF
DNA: TGTGCCAGTAGTCCTGACAAGGGAAGGGAAGCTTTCTTT

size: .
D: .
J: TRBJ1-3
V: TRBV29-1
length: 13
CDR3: CSVESGGLNTIYF
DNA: TGCAGCGTTGAGTCGGGGGGCTTGAACACCATATATTTT

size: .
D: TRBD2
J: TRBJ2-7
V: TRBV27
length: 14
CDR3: CASSWRGTSYEQYF
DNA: TGTGCCAGCAGTTGGCGGGGGACCTCCTACGAGCAGTACTTC

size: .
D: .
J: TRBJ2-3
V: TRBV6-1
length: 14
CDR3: CASSERPPLTTQYF
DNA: TGTGCCAGCAGTGAGCGGCCCCCCCTAACGACGCAGTATTTT

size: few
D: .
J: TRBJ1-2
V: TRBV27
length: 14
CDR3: CASSLSLGARDYTF
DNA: TGTGCCAGCAGTTTATCCCTCGGGGCCCGGGACTACACCTTC

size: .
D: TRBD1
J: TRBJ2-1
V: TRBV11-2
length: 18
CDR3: CASSQSGTGGFSYNEQFF
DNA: TGTGCCAGCAGCCAATCCGGGACAGGGGGCTTCTCCTACAATGAGCAGTTCTTC

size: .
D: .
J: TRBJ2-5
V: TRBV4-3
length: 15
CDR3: CASSQGDTYQETQYF
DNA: TGCGCCAGCAGCCAAGGCGATACTTATCAAGAGACCCAGTACTTC

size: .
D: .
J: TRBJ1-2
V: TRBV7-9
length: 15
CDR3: CASSLGAGGYYGYTF
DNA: TGTGCCAGCAGCTTAGGGGCCGGGGGCTACTATGGCTACACCTTC

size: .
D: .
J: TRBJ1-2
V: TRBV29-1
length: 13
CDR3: CSVEEVINYGYTF
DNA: TGCAGCGTTGAAGAGGTAATCAACTATGGCTACACCTTC

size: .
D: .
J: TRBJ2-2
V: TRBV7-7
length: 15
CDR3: CASSLGRGKAGELFF
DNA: TGTGCTAGCAGCTTAGGCAGGGGAAAGGCCGGGGAGCTGTTTTTT

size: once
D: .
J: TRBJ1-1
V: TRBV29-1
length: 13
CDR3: CSVVPTPSTEAFF
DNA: TGCAGCGTTGTCCCGACGCCCAGCACTGAAGCTTTCTTT

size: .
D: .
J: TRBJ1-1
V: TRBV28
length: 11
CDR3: CASTLGTEAFF
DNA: TGTGCCAGCACCCTTGGGACTGAAGCTTTCTTT

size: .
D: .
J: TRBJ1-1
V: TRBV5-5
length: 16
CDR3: CASSLEGHSLNTEAFF
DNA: TGTGCCAGCAGTCTGGAGGGACATTCCCTTAACACTGAAGCTTTCTTT

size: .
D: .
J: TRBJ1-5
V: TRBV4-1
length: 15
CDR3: CASSQVSLGDQPQHF
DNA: TGCGCCAGCAGCCAAGTGAGCTTAGGGGATCAGCCCCAGCATTTT

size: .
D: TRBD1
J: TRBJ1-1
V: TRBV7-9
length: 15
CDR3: CASSLGQGANTEAFF
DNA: TGTGCCAGCAGCTTGGGACAGGGGGCGAACACTGAAGCTTTCTTT

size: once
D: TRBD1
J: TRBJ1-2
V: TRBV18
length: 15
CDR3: CASSPPTGWVYGYTF
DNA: TGTGCCAGCTCACCACCGACAGGGTGGGTCTATGGCTACACCTTC

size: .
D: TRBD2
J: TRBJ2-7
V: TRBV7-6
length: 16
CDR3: CASSPTGLAVSYEQYF
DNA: TGTGCCAGCAGCCCTACGGGACTAGCGGTATCCTACGAGCAGTACTTC

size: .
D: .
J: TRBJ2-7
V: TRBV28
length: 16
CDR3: CASSLLPRFGGYEQYF
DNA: TGTGCCAGCAGTTTATTACCCCGGTTCGGGGGCTACGAGCAGTACTTC

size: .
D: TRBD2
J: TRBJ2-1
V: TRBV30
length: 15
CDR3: CAWSAGLGLYNEQFF
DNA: TGTGCCTGGAGTGCCGGACTAGGGCTCTACAATGAGCAGTTCTTC

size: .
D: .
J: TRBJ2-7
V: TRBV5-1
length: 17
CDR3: CASSSNTGTPSPYEQYF
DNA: TGCGCCAGCAGCTCCAATACCGGGACCCCTTCCCCCTACGAGCAGTACTTC

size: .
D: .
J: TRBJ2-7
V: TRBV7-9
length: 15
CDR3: CASSTNGQLYYEQYF
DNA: TGTGCCAGTTCGACTAATGGACAGCTTTACTACGAGCAGTACTTC

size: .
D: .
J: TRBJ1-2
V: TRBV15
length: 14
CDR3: CATSIRSAGYGYTF
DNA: TGTGCCACCAGCATTAGGTCAGCTGGCTATGGCTACACCTTC